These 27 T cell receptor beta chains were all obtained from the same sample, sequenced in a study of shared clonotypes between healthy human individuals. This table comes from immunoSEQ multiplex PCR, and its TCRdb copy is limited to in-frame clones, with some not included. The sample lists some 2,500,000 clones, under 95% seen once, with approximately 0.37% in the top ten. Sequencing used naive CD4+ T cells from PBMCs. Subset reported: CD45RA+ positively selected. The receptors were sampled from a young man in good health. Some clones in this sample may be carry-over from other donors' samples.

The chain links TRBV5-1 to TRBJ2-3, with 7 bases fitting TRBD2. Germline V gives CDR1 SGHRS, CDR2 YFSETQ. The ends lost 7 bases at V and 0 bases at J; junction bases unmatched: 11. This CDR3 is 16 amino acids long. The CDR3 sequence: CASGSVSGPSTDTQYF. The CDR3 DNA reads TGCGCCAGCGGGTCAGTTAGCGGGCCTAGCACAGATACGCAGTATTTT.

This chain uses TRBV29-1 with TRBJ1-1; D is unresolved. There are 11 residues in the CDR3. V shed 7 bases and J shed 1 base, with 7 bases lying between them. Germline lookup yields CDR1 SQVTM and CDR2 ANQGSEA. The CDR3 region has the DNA TGCAGCGGGGGAAGGAACACTGAAGCTTTCTTT. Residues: CSGGRNTEAFF.

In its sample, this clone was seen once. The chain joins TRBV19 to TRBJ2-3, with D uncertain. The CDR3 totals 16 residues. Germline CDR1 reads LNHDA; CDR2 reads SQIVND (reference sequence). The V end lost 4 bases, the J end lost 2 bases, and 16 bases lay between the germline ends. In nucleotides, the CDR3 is TGTGCCAGTAGTAGCAAAGGGCGAGGTTCCACAGATACGCAGTATTTT. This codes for CASSSKGRGSTDTQYF.

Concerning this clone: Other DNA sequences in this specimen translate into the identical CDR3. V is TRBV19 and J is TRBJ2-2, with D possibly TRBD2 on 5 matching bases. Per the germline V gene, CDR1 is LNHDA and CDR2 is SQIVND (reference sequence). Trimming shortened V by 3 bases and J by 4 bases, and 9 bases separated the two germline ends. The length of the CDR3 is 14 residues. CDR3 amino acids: CASSIGLSTGELFF. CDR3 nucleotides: TGTGCCAGTAGTATTGGACTTTCCACCGGGGAGCTGTTTTTT.

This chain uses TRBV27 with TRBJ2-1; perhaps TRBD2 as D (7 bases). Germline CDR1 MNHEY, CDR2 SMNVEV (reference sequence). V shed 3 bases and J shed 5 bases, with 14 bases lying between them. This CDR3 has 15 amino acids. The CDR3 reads CASSFMGRGNNEQFF. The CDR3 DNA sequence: TGTGCCAGCAGTTTCATGGGGAGGGGGAACAATGAGCAGTTCTTC.

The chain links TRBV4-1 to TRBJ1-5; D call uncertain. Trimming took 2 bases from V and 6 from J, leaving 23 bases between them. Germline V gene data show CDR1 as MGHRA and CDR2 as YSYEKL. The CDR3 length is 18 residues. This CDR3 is CASSQHMTRVFRLQPQHF. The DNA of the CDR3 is TGCGCCAGCAGCCAACATATGACCCGGGTTTTTAGGCTTCAGCCCCAGCATTTT.

In DNA, the CDR3 is TGCGCCAGCAGCTTGTCGGGGAACTGGGTCGGGGAGCTGTTTTTT. Its protein product is CASSLSGNWVGELFF. The chain is built from TRBV5-1 and TRBJ2-2, with D possibly being TRBD2 (5 bases). CDR1 and CDR2 from the germline V gene are SGHRS and YFSETQ. The CDR3 runs 15 residues. V was clipped by 1 base and J by 7 bases, with 14 bases between them.

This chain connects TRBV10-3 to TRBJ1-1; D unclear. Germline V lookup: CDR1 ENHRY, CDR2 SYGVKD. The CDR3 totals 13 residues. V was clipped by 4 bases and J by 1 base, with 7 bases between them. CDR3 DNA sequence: TGTGCCATCAGTGTACAGTCGAACACTGAAGCTTTCTTT. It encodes CAISVQSNTEAFF.

The CDR3 spells CAWSAREGPTDTQYF. CDR3 sequence (DNA): TGTGCCTGGAGTGCGCGGGAGGGCCCCACAGATACGCAGTATTTT. The chain has TRBV30 and TRBJ2-3, with 9 bases matching TRBD2. The CDR3 loop spans 15 amino acids. CDR1 is GTSNPN and CDR2 is SVGIG in the germline V gene (reference sequence). V lost 1 base to trimming and J lost 2 bases; unmatched junction nucleotides: 4.

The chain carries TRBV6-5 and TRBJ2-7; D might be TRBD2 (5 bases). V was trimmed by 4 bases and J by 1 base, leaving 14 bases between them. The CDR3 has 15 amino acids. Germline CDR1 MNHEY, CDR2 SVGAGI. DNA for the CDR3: TGTGCCAGCAGTTTATCCCCGGGAACTTCCTACGAGCAGTACTTC. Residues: CASSLSPGTSYEQYF.

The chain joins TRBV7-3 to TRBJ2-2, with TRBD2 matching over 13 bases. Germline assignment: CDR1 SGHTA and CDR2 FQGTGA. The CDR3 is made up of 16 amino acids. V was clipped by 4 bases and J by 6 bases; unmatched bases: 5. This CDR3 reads CASSSTSGRASGELFF. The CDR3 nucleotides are TGTGCCAGCAGCTCCACTAGCGGGAGGGCCTCCGGGGAGCTGTTTTTT.

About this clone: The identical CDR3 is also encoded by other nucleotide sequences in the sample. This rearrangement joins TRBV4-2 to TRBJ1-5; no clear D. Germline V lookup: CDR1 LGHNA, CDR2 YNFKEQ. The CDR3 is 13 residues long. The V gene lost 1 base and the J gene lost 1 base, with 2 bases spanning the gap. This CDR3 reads CASSQGSNQPQHF. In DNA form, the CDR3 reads TGTGCCAGCAGCCAAGGCAGCAATCAGCCCCAGCATTTT.

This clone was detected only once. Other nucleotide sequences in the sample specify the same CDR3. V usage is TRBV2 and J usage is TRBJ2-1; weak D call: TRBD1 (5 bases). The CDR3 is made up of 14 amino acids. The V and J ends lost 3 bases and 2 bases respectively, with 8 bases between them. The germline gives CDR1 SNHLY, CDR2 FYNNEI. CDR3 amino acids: CASSDRATYNEQFF. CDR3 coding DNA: TGTGCCAGCAGTGACAGGGCCACCTACAATGAGCAGTTCTTC.

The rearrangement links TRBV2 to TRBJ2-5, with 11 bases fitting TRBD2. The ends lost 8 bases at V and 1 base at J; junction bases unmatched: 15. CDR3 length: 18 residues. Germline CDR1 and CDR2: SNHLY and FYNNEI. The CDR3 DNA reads TGTGCCAGCGGACGGACTAGCGGGCCATCCGAGACCCAAGAGACCCAGTACTTC. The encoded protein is CASGRTSGPSETQETQYF.

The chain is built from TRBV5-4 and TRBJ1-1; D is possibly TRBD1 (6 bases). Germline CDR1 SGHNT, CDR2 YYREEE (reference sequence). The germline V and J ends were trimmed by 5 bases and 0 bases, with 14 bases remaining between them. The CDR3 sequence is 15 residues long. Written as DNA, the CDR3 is TGTGCCAGCAGTGGGGTACAGGGAATGAACACTGAAGCTTTCTTT. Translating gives CASSGVQGMNTEAFF.

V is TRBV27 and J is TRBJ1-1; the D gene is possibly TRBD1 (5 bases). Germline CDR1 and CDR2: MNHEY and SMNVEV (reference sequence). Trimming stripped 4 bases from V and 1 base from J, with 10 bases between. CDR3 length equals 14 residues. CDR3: CASSYGRENTEAFF. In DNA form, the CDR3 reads TGTGCCAGCAGTTACGGCAGGGAGAACACTGAAGCTTTCTTT.

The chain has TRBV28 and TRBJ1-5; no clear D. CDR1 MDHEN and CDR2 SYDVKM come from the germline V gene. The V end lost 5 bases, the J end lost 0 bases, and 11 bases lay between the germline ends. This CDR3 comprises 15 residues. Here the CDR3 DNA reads TGTGCCAGCAGTATCGGGGTCGGTAGCAATCAGCCCCAGCATTTT. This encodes CASSIGVGSNQPQHF.

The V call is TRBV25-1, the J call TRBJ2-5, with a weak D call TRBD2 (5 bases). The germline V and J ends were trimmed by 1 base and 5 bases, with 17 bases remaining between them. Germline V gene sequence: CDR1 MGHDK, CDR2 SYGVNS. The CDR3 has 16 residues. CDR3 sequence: CASSEFGGLAGETQYF. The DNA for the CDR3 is TGTGCCAGCAGTGAATTCGGAGGCTTAGCCGGGGAGACCCAGTACTTC.

In nucleotides, the CDR3 is TGTGCCAGCAGCACAGGGATTGGAAACACCATATATTTT. Translated: CASSTGIGNTIYF. The chain has TRBV11-2 and TRBJ1-3, with D maybe TRBD1 (6 bases). V shed 5 bases and J shed 3 bases, with 8 bases lying between them. The germline V gene encodes CDR1 SGHAT and CDR2 FQNNGV. The CDR3 is 13 residues long.

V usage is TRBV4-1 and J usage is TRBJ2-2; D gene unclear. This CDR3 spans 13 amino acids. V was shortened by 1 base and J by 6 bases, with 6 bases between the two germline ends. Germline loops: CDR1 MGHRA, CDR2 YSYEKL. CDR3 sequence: CASSQAGAGELFF. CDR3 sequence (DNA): TGCGCCAGCAGCCAAGCAGGTGCCGGGGAGCTGTTTTTT.

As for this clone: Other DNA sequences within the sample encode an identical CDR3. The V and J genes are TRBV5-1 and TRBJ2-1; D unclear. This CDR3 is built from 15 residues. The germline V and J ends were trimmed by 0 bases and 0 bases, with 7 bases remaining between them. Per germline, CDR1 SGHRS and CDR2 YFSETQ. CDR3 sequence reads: CASSLDGNSYNEQFF. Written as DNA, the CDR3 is TGCGCCAGCAGCTTGGACGGCAACTCCTACAATGAGCAGTTCTTC.

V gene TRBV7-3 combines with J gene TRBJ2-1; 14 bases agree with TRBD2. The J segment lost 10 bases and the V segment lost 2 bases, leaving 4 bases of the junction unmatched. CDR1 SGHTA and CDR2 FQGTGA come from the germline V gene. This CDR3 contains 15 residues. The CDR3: CASSLGTSGSQEQFF. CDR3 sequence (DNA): TGTGCCAGCAGCTTAGGGACTAGCGGGAGTCAAGAGCAGTTCTTC.

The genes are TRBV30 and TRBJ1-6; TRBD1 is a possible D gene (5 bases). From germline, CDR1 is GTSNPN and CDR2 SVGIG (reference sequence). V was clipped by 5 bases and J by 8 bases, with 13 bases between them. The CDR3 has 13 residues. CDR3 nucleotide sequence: TGTGCCTGGGGTGGGGCGGGTGATTCACCCCTCCACTTT. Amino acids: CAWGGAGDSPLHF. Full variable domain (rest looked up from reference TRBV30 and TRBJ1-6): SQTIHQWPATLVQPVGSPLSLECTVEGTSNPNLYWYRQAAGRGLQLLFYSVGIGQISSEVPQNLSASRPQDRQFILSSKKLLLSDSGFYLCAWGGAGDSPLHFGNGTRLTVT.

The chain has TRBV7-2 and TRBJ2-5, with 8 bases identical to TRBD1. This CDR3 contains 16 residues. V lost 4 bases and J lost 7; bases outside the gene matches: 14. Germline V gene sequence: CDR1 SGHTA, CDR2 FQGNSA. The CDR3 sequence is CASSSAGGARPGTQYF. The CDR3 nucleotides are TGTGCCAGCAGCTCGGCAGGGGGCGCGAGACCGGGGACCCAGTACTTC.

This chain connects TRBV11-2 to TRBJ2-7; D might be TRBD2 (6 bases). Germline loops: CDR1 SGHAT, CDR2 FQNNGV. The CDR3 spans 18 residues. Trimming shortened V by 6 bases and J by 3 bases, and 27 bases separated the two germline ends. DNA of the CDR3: TGTGCCAGCAGAGCTAGTCCGTCGGCGGGACTCCGAGACTACGAGCAGTACTTC. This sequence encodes CASRASPSAGLRDYEQYF.

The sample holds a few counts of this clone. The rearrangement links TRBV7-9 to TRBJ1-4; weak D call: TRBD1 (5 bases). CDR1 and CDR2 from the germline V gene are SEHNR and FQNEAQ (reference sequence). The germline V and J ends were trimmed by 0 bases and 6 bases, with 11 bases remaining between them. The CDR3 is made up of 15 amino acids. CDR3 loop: CASSLASGRHEKLFF. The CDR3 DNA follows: TGTGCCAGCAGCTTAGCGTCAGGGAGGCATGAAAAACTGTTTTTT.

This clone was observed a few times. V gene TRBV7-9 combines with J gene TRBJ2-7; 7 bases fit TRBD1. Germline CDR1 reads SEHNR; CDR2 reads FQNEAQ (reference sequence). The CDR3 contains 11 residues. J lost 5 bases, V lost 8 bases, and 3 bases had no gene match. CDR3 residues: CASGTVNEQYF. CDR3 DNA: TGTGCCAGCGGGACAGTCAACGAGCAGTACTTC.